The 8 T cell receptor beta chains presented below share a single source sample, sequenced in a study of CD8 T cells in Susac syndrome. Roughly 0.5 to 1 ug RNA was reverse transcribed with random hexamers. A single record per CDR3 protein comes from TCRdb applying MiXCR to the immunoSEQ multiplex PCR reads. The sample yields under 550,000 distinct CDR3 sequences, 75% to 90% seen once. Specimen: CD8+ T cells from PBMCs. These receptors were collected from a human donor with multiple sclerosis.

The CDR3 is CATWGTYGYTF. CDR3 DNA sequence: TGTGCCACCTGGGGGACGTATGGCTACACCTTC. V is TRBV27 and J is TRBJ1-2, with D possibly being TRBD1 (5 bases). Trimming shortened V by 10 bases and J by 5 bases, and 11 bases separated the two germline ends. Germline V CDR1 and CDR2: MNHEY, SMNVEV (reference sequence). CDR3 length: 11 amino acids.

The rearrangement uses TRBV30 and TRBJ2-7; D possibly corresponds to TRBD2 (6 bases). Between the trimmed V and J ends, which lost 2 bases and 1 base, there was a span of 18 bases. Germline CDR1 and CDR2: GTSNPN and SVGIG (reference sequence). This CDR3 has 16 residues. CDR3 sequence (DNA): TGTGCCTGGAGTCTCGTAGAGACCGGGAGATCCTACGAGCAGTACTTC. It encodes CAWSLVETGRSYEQYF.

This chain connects TRBV5-1 to TRBJ1-1; D possibly corresponds to TRBD1 (6 bases). V was cut by 5 bases and J by 3 bases, with 11 bases left in between. Germline loops: CDR1 SGHRS, CDR2 YFSETQ. This CDR3 is built from 13 residues. The CDR3 coding sequence is TGCGCCAGCAGGTACGACAGGTACACTGAAGCTTTCTTT. It yields the protein CASRYDRYTEAFF.

CDR3 region: CASSSWTSGSGGYKETQYF. CDR3 bases: TGTGCCAGCAGTTCCTGGACTAGCGGGAGCGGGGGGTACAAAGAGACCCAGTACTTC. The V and J genes are TRBV12-3 or TRBV12-4 and TRBJ2-5, with 13 bases aligning to TRBD2. The CDR3 spans 19 residues. The V and J ends lost 4 bases and 3 bases, in that order; junction bases with no gene match: 14.

The V call is TRBV27, the J call TRBJ2-5; TRBD2 matches at 14 bases. Looked up from germline, CDR1 is MNHEY and CDR2 is SMNVEV (reference sequence). V lost 6 bases and J lost 5; bases outside the gene matches: 17. This CDR3 comprises 19 residues. CDR3 DNA: TGTGCCAGCAGACCGGGACCCTGGACTAGCGGGGGGCTAGAGGAGACCCAGTACTTC. This encodes CASRPGPWTSGGLEETQYF.

V gene TRBV7-9 combines with J gene TRBJ2-5; 11 bases are shared with TRBD2. The germline CDR1 and CDR2 sequences are SEHNR and FQNEAQ (reference sequence). The CDR3 length is 16 residues. With V trimmed by 5 bases and J by 2 bases, 7 bases remained unmatched. This CDR3 reads CASSLGTSGLQETQYF. CDR3 nucleotide sequence: TGTGCCAGCAGCCTCGGGACTAGCGGCCTTCAAGAGACCCAGTACTTC.

The genes are TRBV27 and TRBJ1-1; D unclear. Germline assignment: CDR1 MNHEY and CDR2 SMNVEV (reference sequence). Trimming shortened V by 3 bases and J by 6 bases, and 11 bases separated the two germline ends. This CDR3 spans 13 amino acids. CDR3 loop: CASSFGTRAEAFF. CDR3 coding DNA: TGTGCCAGCAGTTTCGGAACAAGAGCTGAAGCTTTCTTT.

The gene calls are TRBV4-1 and TRBJ2-1; 10 bases line up with TRBD2. This CDR3 comprises 15 residues. The junction had 8 bases not matched to a gene; V was cut back by 5 bases and J by 7 bases. Germline-derived CDR1 and CDR2 are MGHRA and YSYEKL. CDR3 region: CASSEIGTSDNEQFF. The CDR3 nucleotides are TGCGCCAGCAGCGAAATTGGGACTAGCGATAATGAGCAGTTCTTC.